This T cell receptor (beta chain) comes out of a study of CD4 T cells in relation to SARS-CoV-2 and coronaviruses. In the study overall: TCR beta CDR3s were sequenced after roughly ten-day antigen culture of PBMCs.

Germline CDR1 and CDR2: KGHDR and SFDVKD. Trimming took 5 bases from V and 1 from J, leaving 19 bases between them. There are 18 residues in the CDR3. In its sample, this clone ranks as medium-sized. Antigen unknown. Before the COVID-19 pandemic, during about 2010-2018, CD4+ T cells were taken from unexposed donors. CD4+ T cells were isolated from the cells after nine to eleven days of culture. Unexposed-donor CD4+ T cells were probed with SARS-CoV-2 S/N and four cold-coronavirus spikes, cells permitting. Half the medium was replaced with IL-2 medium on days 3 and 7. Assay used: immunoSEQ multiplex PCR; TCRdb lists only in-frame clones, some missing. The table lists about 20,000 clones, about three quarters of them singletons.

The sequencing sample was made of CD4+ T cells from PBMCs, cultured in vitro. This chain uses TRBV24-1 with TRBJ1-4, with D possibly TRBD1 on 5 matching bases. The source of this sequence is a human donor in good health. The CDR3 coding sequence is TGTGCCACCAGTGTCCCGCATAGCCCCAGGGAAACTAATGAAAAACTGTTTTTT. This sequence encodes CATSVPHSPRETNEKLFF.